This TCR beta chain stems from a study of T cell repertoires in cytomegalovirus infection. Study information: A matching HLA type, together with CMV infection, was signaled by public TCR beta signatures.

Study-wide points: HLA-C-restricted, CMV-specific TCR beta clonotypes were dominant ex vivo. Summed frequency of public TCR beta families distinguished CMV carriers with the relevant HLA.

TCRdb re-called the reads with MiXCR, one entry per CDR3 protein. The data contain approximately 130,000 distinct CDR3 sequences, roughly 9% of them singletons. In germline, CDR1 is KGHSH, CDR2 LQKENI. The CDR3 length is 15 residues. V was cut by 0 bases and J by 7 bases, with 15 bases left in between. There are a few counts of this clonotype. Antigen unknown. The sequence derives from a human donor in good health (CMV status not recorded). Some clones in this sample may be carry-over from other donors' samples. The sample taken for sequencing was PBMCs. The chain recombines TRBV18 with TRBJ1-2, with D perhaps TRBD1 (5 bases). CDR3 nucleotide sequence: TGTGCCAGCTCACCACCCGGCAGGGTGGATGGTGGCTACACCTTC. As protein: CASSPPGRVDGGYTF.